This T cell receptor beta chain appears in the sequencing data of a study of cytomegalovirus exposure and HLA in healthy donors. CDR1 is SGDLS and CDR2 is YYNGEE in the germline V gene. The CDR3 runs 15 residues. V gave up 3 bases and J gave up 3 bases; unmatched junction bases: 6. Worth noting for this clone: Its antigen is still unknown.

Regarding the study as a whole: Earlier results showed most TCR beta V segments being productive about 87% or about 30% of the time. One variant, a missense change in DCLRE1C, was linked in a later analysis to TCR beta V- and J-gene trimming. The later analysis indicated that the majority of CMV-associated TCR beta chains appeared HLA-restricted.

PCR amplification relied on 60 Vbeta primers (plus 13 Jbeta primers). Original analysis: Unique TCR beta chains totaled some 81 million in a later count, with approximately 11 million of them shared. TCRdb's copy holds only in-frame clones and misses some; the assay was immunoSEQ multiplex PCR. V and J calls plus clone size are reproduced from that table; the DNA served to infer D and trimming. Of 150,000 to 200,000 clones detected, 84% appear once; the ten largest clones hold roughly 5%. The sequence was collected from a girl aged 5-17 years in good health and CMV-seropositive. The chain joins TRBV9 to TRBJ1-1; 9 nucleotides align to TRBD1. The sequencing sample was made of PBMCs. CDR3 in amino acids: CASSGRGDRDTEAFF. The CDR3 bases are TGTGCCAGCAGCGGTAGGGGGGACAGGGACACTGAAGCTTTCTTT.